The T cell receptor beta chain described here comes from a study of T cells in Graves' hyperthyroidism and ophthalmopathy. Findings and caveats of the study: Ophthalmopathy and stable hyperthyroidism were separated by a 13 V-J model.

This clonotype was detected a few times. Its antigen is currently unknown. From RNA transcripts, TCR beta CDR3 regions were amplified. A first-round RT-PCR of the TCR CDR3 used the HTBI primer set. TCRdb ran MiXCR on the multiplex PCR reads and lists one entry per CDR3 protein. Here the sample spans approximately 200,000 distinct CDR3 sequences, approximately 20% being singletons. When ophthalmopathy did not progress within 18 months, Graves' hyperthyroidism was considered stable. Diagnosis rested on symptoms, serum thyroxine and TRAb, thyroid ultrasound, and orbital computed tomography. This CDR3 comprises 17 residues. The junction had 12 bases not matched to a gene; V was cut back by 6 bases and J by 3 bases. From germline, CDR1 is MNHEY and CDR2 SVGEGT.

The TCR comes from a man in his forties or fifties with Graves' hyperthyroidism. V gene TRBV6-2 or TRBV6-3 combines with J gene TRBJ2-5; TRBD1 aligns across 11 bases. The sample comprised blood. The CDR3 loop is CASRPRDRGYPEETQYF. The CDR3 nucleotides are TGTGCCAGCAGGCCCCGGGACAGGGGGTACCCTGAAGAGACCCAGTACTTC.